This TCR beta chain was recorded in a study of cytomegalovirus exposure and HLA in healthy donors. The CDR3 contains 17 residues. Germline CDR1 is SGHRS and CDR2 is YFSETQ. Trimming removed 2 bases from V and 5 bases from J, with 19 bases in between. Findings and limits, study-wide: Clonal expansion, a later analysis showed, was greater in HLA-associated TCR beta chains than in equally common others.

This clone was found a few times. Its specificity is not known. A multiplex PCR was run with 60 Vbeta primers and 13 Jbeta primers. The table came from immunoSEQ multiplex PCR; TCRdb's copy has only in-frame clones and leaves some out. The profile shows 250,000 to 350,000 clones, about four fifths of them singletons. The chain joins TRBV5-1 to TRBJ2-2; D call uncertain. The sample taken for sequencing was PBMCs. This receptor was identified in a girl aged 2 to 9 in good health and CMV-seronegative. CDR3 bases: TGCGCCAGCAGCTTCTACGGTCAGGCCCGGTGGACCGGGGAGCTGTTTTTT. Encoded protein: CASSFYGQARWTGELFF.